Presented here are 28 T cell receptor beta chains from one specimen sequenced in a study of early T cells in non-severe SARS-CoV-2 infection. TCRdb itself ran the 5' RACE reads through MiXCR, one entry per CDR3 protein. The data contain 70,000 or so distinct CDR3 sequences, under 13% of them singletons. What was sequenced was whole blood. These receptor sequences come from an adult who was a healthcare worker with PCR-confirmed SARS-CoV-2 infection or an uninfected control (not recorded which).

The chain links TRBV5-4 to TRBJ2-7; the match to TRBD2 covers 7 bases. The ends lost 0 bases at V and 5 bases at J; junction bases unmatched: 5. This CDR3 has 14 residues. CDR1 is SGHNT, CDR2 YYREEE, per germline (reference sequence). CDR3: CASSLDAGVNEQYF. The CDR3 nucleotides are TGTGCCAGCAGCTTGGATGCGGGGGTCAACGAGCAGTACTTC.

This clonotype showed up just a few times. The V and J genes are TRBV10-3 and TRBJ2-7; 9 bases match TRBD2. Germline CDR1 and CDR2: ENHRY and SYGVKD. The V and J ends lost 8 bases and 2 bases, in that order; junction bases with no gene match: 10. CDR3 size: 15 residues. Written as DNA, the CDR3 is TGTGCCATCGGGGGACTAGCCGTAACTACCTACGAGCAGTACTTC. Translating it yields CAIGGLAVTTYEQYF.

The rearrangement uses TRBV5-4 and TRBJ2-7; 7 bases match TRBD2. Germline values: CDR1 SGHNT, CDR2 YYREEE (reference sequence). The CDR3 sequence is 14 residues long. Unmatched junction bases numbered 5, after V lost 0 bases and J lost 5 bases. In DNA, the CDR3 is TGTGCCAGCAGCTTGGCGGGGGGTGCTAACGAGCAGTACTTC. This translates into CASSLAGGANEQYF.

This clonotype has ten or more counts. The rearrangement uses TRBV6-5 and TRBJ2-3, with TRBD1 identical over 7 bases. The CDR3 runs 16 residues. The germline CDR1 and CDR2 sequences are MNHEY and SVGAGI. V was pared by 4 bases and J by 8 bases, with 15 bases of the junction left unmatched. The DNA of the CDR3 is TGTGCCAGCAGTTCCTTGGTGGGACAGAGCGATAGTACGCAGTATTTT. As protein: CASSSLVGQSDSTQYF.

This clonotype was counted between two and nine times. The chain has TRBV7-3 and TRBJ2-5, with 8 bases aligning to TRBD2. V lost 0 bases, J lost 5 bases, and 5 bases stayed unmatched. This CDR3 contains 15 residues. Germline assignment: CDR1 SGHTA and CDR2 FQGTGA. CDR3 residues: CASSLTSGIGETQYF. Here the CDR3 DNA reads TGTGCCAGCAGCTTAACTAGCGGGATAGGGGAGACCCAGTACTTC. Full variable domain (outside the CDR3, taken from reference TRBV7-3 and TRBJ2-5): GAGVSQTPSNKVTEKGKYVELRCDPISGHTALYWYRQSLGQGPEFLIYFQGTGAADDSGLPNDRFFAVRPEGSVSTLKIQRTERGDSAVYLCASSLTSGIGETQYFGPGTRLLVL.

This rearrangement joins TRBV6-2 or TRBV6-3 to TRBJ1-4; D gene uncertain. CDR1 MNHEY and CDR2 SVGEGT come from the germline V gene. Trimming left V 7 bases short and J 7 bases short, with 25 bases between. This CDR3 comprises 17 residues. In DNA, the CDR3 is TGTGCCAGCAAAAGACATACCGGCATATTCGGAACTGAAAAACTGTTTTTT. Protein product: CASKRHTGIFGTEKLFF.

The chain links TRBV18 to TRBJ2-1; TRBD2 matches at 8 bases. The germline V gene has CDR1 KGHSH and CDR2 LQKENI. The CDR3 is 15 amino acids. Germline trimming cut 6 bases from V and 3 bases from J; bases unmatched to any gene: 7. CDR3 sequence (DNA): TGTGCCAGCTCCACCGGGAGGGCCCTCTACAATGAGCAGTTCTTC. Translated, it gives CASSTGRALYNEQFF.

In this sample, this clonotype turned up a few times. The chain links TRBV5-1 to TRBJ2-3, with 8 bases aligning to TRBD1. V dropped 7 bases and J dropped 3; count of bases not matched to a gene: 7. The CDR3 spans 14 residues. From germline, CDR1 is SGHRS and CDR2 YFSETQ. CDR3 DNA: TGCGCCAGCGGGGACGGGACAGGAACAGATACGCAGTATTTT. It encodes CASGDGTGTDTQYF.

This clonotype occurred a few times. This chain uses TRBV29-1 with TRBJ2-3; 7 bases align to TRBD1. The CDR3 consists of 14 residues. From germline, CDR1 is SQVTM and CDR2 ANQGSEA. V dropped 4 bases and J dropped 6; count of bases not matched to a gene: 10. The CDR3 here is CSVVRQGSVDTQYF. The CDR3 DNA sequence: TGCAGCGTTGTGCGACAGGGTTCTGTTGATACGCAGTATTTT.

In this sample, this clonotype turned up a few times. The rearrangement joins TRBV7-2 to TRBJ2-7; the match to TRBD2 covers 7 bases. The CDR3 is made up of 15 amino acids. Unmatched junction bases numbered 9, after V lost 5 bases and J lost 2 bases. Germline V lookup: CDR1 SGHTA, CDR2 FQGNSA. Here the CDR3 DNA reads TGTGCCAGCAGCGTAGTTAGCGGGCGGGCCTACGAGCAGTACTTC. It specifies CASSVVSGRAYEQYF.

This clonotype was counted between two and nine times. The chain has TRBV7-6 and TRBJ1-1; D is unclear. The V end lost 5 bases, the J end lost 4 bases, and 14 bases lay between the germline ends. Germline-derived CDR1 and CDR2 are SGHVS and FNYEAQ. The CDR3 is 14 amino acids. CDR3 in amino acids: CASSPSGRGTEAFF. For the CDR3, the DNA is TGTGCCAGCAGCCCCTCGGGCCGCGGCACTGAAGCTTTCTTT.

As regards this clonotype: Mismatch with germline at one junction end may stem from a read error. The V and J genes are TRBV12-3 or TRBV12-4 and TRBJ2-2; D remains unclear. The CDR3 spans 14 residues. The CDR3 nucleotides are TGTGCCAGCGAGTCAGACCAGAACTCCGGGGAGCTGTTTTTT. Its protein product is CASESDQNSGELFF.

The gene calls are TRBV28 and TRBJ2-3; perhaps TRBD2 as D (5 bases). The CDR3 has 16 residues. The germline V gene encodes CDR1 MDHEN and CDR2 SYDVKM. V lost 4 bases, J lost 0 bases, and 14 bases lay in between. DNA of the CDR3: TGTGCCAGCAGTTCCCGCGGGTGGCGGAGCACAGATACGCAGTATTTT. Its protein product is CASSSRGWRSTDTQYF.

This chain joins TRBV9 and TRBJ2-7; D is perhaps TRBD1 (6 bases). The V gene's germline CDR1 is SGDLS and CDR2 YYNGEE. V was cut by 0 bases and J by 6 bases, with 19 bases left in between. The CDR3 has 16 residues. CDR3 sequence reads: CASSVDRDIYAAEQYF. In DNA, the CDR3 is TGTGCCAGCAGCGTAGATCGGGACATTTACGCGGCCGAGCAGTACTTC.

This clonotype was seen only a few times. This sequence joins TRBV28 and TRBJ2-7; D unresolved. The V end lost 4 bases, the J end lost 4 bases, and 17 bases lay between the germline ends. CDR1 is MDHEN and CDR2 is SYDVKM in the germline V gene. This CDR3 contains 15 residues. As DNA, the CDR3 is TGTGCCAGCAGTTCCAAAGCCTCAATGTGGTACGAGCAGTACTTC. Residues: CASSSKASMWYEQYF.

This clonotype was recorded a few times. V and J are TRBV27 and TRBJ1-6; no firm D call. Germline loops: CDR1 MNHEY, CDR2 SMNVEV (reference sequence). The V end lost 1 base, the J end lost 10 bases, and 11 bases lay between the germline ends. The CDR3 loop spans 14 amino acids. The CDR3 reads CASSLFGEGSPLHF. CDR3 nucleotide sequence: TGTGCCAGCAGTTTATTCGGGGAGGGATCACCCCTCCACTTT.

The V call is TRBV7-9, the J call TRBJ1-3; possible D gene TRBD1, 5 bases. CDR3 length: 14 amino acids. V gave up 5 bases and J gave up 4 bases, with 12 bases separating them. CDR1 SEHNR and CDR2 FQNEAQ come from the germline V gene (reference sequence). CDR3 region: CASSTGPGGNTIYF. The CDR3 DNA is TGTGCCAGCAGCACGGGACCAGGCGGAAACACCATATATTTT.

This clonotype came up many times. The chain joins TRBV6-1 to TRBJ2-7; D is uncertain. Per the germline V gene, CDR1 is MNHNS and CDR2 is SASEGT. The CDR3 contains 12 residues. Between the trimmed V and J ends, which lost 9 bases and 2 bases, there was a span of 11 bases. As DNA, the CDR3 is TGTGCCAGTATCGGTCCCACCTACGAGCAGTACTTC. It translates to CASIGPTYEQYF.

The sample holds a few counts of this clonotype. This rearrangement joins TRBV9 to TRBJ2-5; possible D gene TRBD2, 6 bases. Germline loops: CDR1 SGDLS, CDR2 YYNGEE. The germline V and J ends were trimmed by 3 bases and 3 bases, with 12 bases remaining between them. This CDR3 is built from 14 residues. The CDR3 loop reads CASSASEREETQYF. CDR3 bases: TGTGCCAGCAGCGCATCAGAGCGGGAAGAGACCCAGTACTTC.

This clonotype was found a few times. J is TRBJ2-1 and V is TRBV12-3 or TRBV12-4; D is uncertain. Trimming shortened V by 5 bases and J by 7 bases, and 12 bases separated the two germline ends. CDR3 length: 13 amino acids. The CDR3 loop is CASSRNTLNEQFF. The CDR3 DNA reads as TGTGCCAGCAGTCGAAACACGTTGAATGAGCAGTTCTTC.

The chain combines TRBV29-1 with TRBJ2-3; the D is unclear. This CDR3 has 11 amino acids. Trimming stripped 7 bases from V and 1 base from J, with 6 bases between. The germline CDR1 and CDR2 sequences are SQVTM and ANQGSEA. CDR3 residues: CSAARTDTQYF. In nucleotides, the CDR3 is TGCAGCGCTGCCCGCACAGATACGCAGTATTTT.

This chain connects TRBV7-2 to TRBJ1-1, with D perhaps matching TRBD1 (5 bases). V was clipped by 5 bases and J by 1 base, with 8 bases between them. The CDR3 is made up of 13 amino acids. CDR1 SGHTA and CDR2 FQGNSA come from the germline V gene. In DNA, the CDR3 is TGTGCCAGCAGCACCGACAGGAACACTGAAGCTTTCTTT. This gives the protein CASSTDRNTEAFF.

This clonotype occurred a few times. The chain carries TRBV28 and TRBJ2-7, with TRBD2 as a possible D gene (5 bases). The CDR3 runs to 13 residues. Germline lookup yields CDR1 MDHEN and CDR2 SYDVKM. Trimming took 8 bases from V and 6 from J, leaving 17 bases between them. CDR3 coding DNA: TGTGCCAGCTTATCCATGACCGGGATCGAGCAGTACTTC. This encodes CASLSMTGIEQYF.

The rearrangement joins TRBV19 to TRBJ1-3; no firm D call. Germline assignment: CDR1 LNHDA and CDR2 SQIVND (reference sequence). The CDR3 is made up of 14 amino acids. The V and J ends lost 3 bases and 4 bases respectively, with 10 bases between them. In DNA, the CDR3 is TGTGCCAGTAGTATCGACATCTCAGGAAACACCATATATTTT. It encodes CASSIDISGNTIYF.

This clonotype has just a few counts. This chain links TRBV11-2 with TRBJ2-2; 8 positions agree with TRBD2. After removal of 5 bases from V and 1 base from J, the junction contained 6 bases not matched to a gene. The CDR3 length is 16 residues. CDR1 is SGHAT, CDR2 FQNNGV, per germline. The CDR3 spells CASSPLAGRNTGELFF. CDR3 in DNA: TGTGCCAGCAGCCCTTTAGCGGGGCGGAACACCGGGGAGCTGTTTTTT.

Many counts were recorded for this clonotype. The rearrangement links TRBV7-9 to TRBJ2-1, with D perhaps TRBD2 (7 bases). Germline V CDR1 and CDR2: SEHNR, FQNEAQ (reference sequence). Trimming took 10 bases from V and 6 from J, leaving 19 bases between them. CDR3 length: 14 amino acids. This CDR3 reads CATDPPRGPNEQFF. The CDR3 DNA is TGTGCCACCGACCCTCCGCGGGGGCCCAATGAGCAGTTCTTC. The full variable domain, its missing parts supplied by reference TRBV7-9 and TRBJ2-1, is DTGVSQNPRHKITKRGQNVTFRCDPISEHNRLYWYRQTLGQGPEFLTYFQNEAQLEKSRLLSDRFSAERPKGSFSTLEIQRTEQGDSAMYLCATDPPRGPNEQFFGPGTRLTVL.

This clonotype has a count of ten or more. The chain has TRBV7-2 and TRBJ2-3; TRBD2 aligns across 7 bases. V shed 6 bases and J 0 bases; nucleotides not matched to a gene: 3. This CDR3 contains 14 residues. CDR1 is SGHTA, CDR2 FQGNSA, per germline. The CDR3 DNA sequence: TGTGCCAGCAGTCCACTAGCGAGCACAGATACGCAGTATTTT. Translated: CASSPLASTDTQYF.

The rearrangement links TRBV7-8 to TRBJ2-7, with 12 bases identical to TRBD2. J gave up 6 bases and V 7 bases, and 7 bases lay outside the gene matches. Germline V lookup: CDR1 SGHVS, CDR2 FQNEAQ. There are 14 residues in the CDR3. CDR3 coding DNA: TGTGCCAGCACTGGACTAGCGGGACTGGGCGAGCAGTACTTC. Amino acid sequence: CASTGLAGLGEQYF.